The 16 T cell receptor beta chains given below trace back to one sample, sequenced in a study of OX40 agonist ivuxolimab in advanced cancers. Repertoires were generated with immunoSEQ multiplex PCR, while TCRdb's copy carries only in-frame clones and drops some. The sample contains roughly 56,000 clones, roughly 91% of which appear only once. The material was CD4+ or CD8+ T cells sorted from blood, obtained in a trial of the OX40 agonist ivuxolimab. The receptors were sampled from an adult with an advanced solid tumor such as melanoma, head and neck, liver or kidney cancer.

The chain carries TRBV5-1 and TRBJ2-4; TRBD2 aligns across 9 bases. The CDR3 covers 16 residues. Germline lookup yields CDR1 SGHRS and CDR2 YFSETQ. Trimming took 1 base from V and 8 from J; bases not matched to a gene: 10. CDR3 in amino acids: CASSLRLAGYEDIQYF. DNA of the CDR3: TGCGCCAGCAGCTTGAGGCTAGCGGGATACGAGGACATTCAGTACTTC.

DNA for the CDR3: TGTGCCACCAGCATCGGACTAGTCTACGAGCAGTACTTC. Amino acids: CATSIGLVYEQYF. The rearrangement joins TRBV15 to TRBJ2-7, with 7 bases fitting TRBD2. This CDR3 contains 13 residues. Germline loops: CDR1 LNHNV, CDR2 YYDKDF (reference sequence). V lost 4 bases to trimming and J lost 3 bases; unmatched junction nucleotides: 3.

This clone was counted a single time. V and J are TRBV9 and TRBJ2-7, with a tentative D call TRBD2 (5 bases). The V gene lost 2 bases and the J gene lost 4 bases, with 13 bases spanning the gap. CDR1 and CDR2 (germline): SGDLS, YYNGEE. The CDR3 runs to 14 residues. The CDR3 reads CASSVGERLYEQYF. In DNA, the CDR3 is TGTGCCAGCAGCGTTGGGGAGAGATTATACGAGCAGTACTTC.

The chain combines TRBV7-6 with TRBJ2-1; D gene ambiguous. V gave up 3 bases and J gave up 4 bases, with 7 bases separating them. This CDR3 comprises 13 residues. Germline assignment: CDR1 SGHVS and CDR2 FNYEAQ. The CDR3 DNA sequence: TGTGCCAGCAGCTTTCAGGAATACAATGAGCAGTTCTTC. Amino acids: CASSFQEYNEQFF.

CDR3 sequence (DNA): TGCAGCGTGGGAGGGGGAAGCTATGGCTACACCTTC. Protein: CSVGGGSYGYTF. The chain combines TRBV29-1 with TRBJ1-2; a weak D match, TRBD1 (6 bases). V gave up 6 bases and J gave up 4 bases, with 12 bases separating them. Germline V lookup: CDR1 SQVTM, CDR2 ANQGSEA. There are 12 residues in the CDR3.

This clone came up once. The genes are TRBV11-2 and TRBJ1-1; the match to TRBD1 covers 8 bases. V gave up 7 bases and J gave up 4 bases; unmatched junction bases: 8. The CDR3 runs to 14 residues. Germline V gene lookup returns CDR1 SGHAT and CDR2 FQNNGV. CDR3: CASTQDRAVTEAFF. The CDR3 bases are TGTGCCAGCACCCAGGACAGGGCGGTCACTGAAGCTTTCTTT.

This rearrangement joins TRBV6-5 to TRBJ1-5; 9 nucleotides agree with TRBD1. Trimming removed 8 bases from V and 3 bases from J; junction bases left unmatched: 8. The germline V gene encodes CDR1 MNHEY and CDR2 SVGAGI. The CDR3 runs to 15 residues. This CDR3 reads CASGRGQGTNQPQHF. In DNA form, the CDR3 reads TGTGCCAGCGGGAGGGGACAGGGAACCAATCAGCCCCAGCATTTT.

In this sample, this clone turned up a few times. The CDR3 reads CASSAGDTETQYF. CDR3 coding DNA: TGTGCCAGCAGCGCGGGGGACACGGAGACCCAGTACTTC. The gene calls are TRBV9 and TRBJ2-5; the D call may be TRBD1 or TRBD2 (6 bases each). The V and J ends lost 3 bases and 5 bases respectively, with 11 bases between them. CDR1 is SGDLS, CDR2 YYNGEE, per germline. This CDR3 has 13 amino acids.

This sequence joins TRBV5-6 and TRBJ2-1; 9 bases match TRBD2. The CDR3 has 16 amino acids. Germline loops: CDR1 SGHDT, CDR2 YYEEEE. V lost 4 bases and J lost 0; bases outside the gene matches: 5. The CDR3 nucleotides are TGTGCCAGCAGCGCTAGCGGGGCTGGCTCCTACAATGAGCAGTTCTTC. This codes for CASSASGAGSYNEQFF.

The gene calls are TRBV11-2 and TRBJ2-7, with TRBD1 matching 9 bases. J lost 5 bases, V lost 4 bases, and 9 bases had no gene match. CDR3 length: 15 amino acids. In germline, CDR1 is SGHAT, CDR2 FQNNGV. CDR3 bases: TGTGCCAGCAGCTCCGCCGGGACAGGGAGCAACGAGCAGTACTTC. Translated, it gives CASSSAGTGSNEQYF.

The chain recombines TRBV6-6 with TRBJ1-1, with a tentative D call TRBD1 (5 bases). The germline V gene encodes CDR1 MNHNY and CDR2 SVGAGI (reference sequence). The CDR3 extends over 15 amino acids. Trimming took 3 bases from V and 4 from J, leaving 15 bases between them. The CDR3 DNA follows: TGTGCCAGCAGTTATGAGGGACGGGTGTCCACTGAAGCTTTCTTT. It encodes CASSYEGRVSTEAFF.

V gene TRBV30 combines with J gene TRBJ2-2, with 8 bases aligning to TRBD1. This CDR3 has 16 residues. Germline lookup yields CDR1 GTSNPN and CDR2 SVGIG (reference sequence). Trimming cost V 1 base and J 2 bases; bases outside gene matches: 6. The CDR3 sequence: CAWSGGGQGNTGELFF. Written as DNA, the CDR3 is TGTGCCTGGAGTGGGGGCGGACAGGGAAACACCGGGGAGCTGTTTTTT.

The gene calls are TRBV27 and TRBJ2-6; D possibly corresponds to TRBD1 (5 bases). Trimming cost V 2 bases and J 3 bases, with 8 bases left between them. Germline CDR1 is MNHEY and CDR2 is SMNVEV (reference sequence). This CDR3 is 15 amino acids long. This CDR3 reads CASSLRGGGANVLTF. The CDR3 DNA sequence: TGTGCCAGCAGTTTAAGGGGCGGTGGGGCCAACGTCCTGACTTTC. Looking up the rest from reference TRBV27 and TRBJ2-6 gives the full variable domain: EAQVTQNPRYLITVTGKKLTVTCSQNMNHEYMSWYRQDPGLGLRQIYYSMNVEVTDKGDVPEGYKVSRKEKRNFPLILESPSPNQTSLYFCASSLRGGGANVLTFGAGSRLTVL.

CDR3 loop: CASSHLGAGSNEKLFF. CDR3 bases: TGCGCCAGCAGCCACCTCGGAGCAGGGTCTAATGAAAAACTGTTTTTT. The genes are TRBV4-1 and TRBJ1-4; TRBD1 is a possible D gene (5 bases). Per germline, CDR1 MGHRA and CDR2 YSYEKL. This CDR3 contains 16 residues. Trimming took 3 bases from V and 3 from J, leaving 14 bases between them.

CDR3 amino acids: CASSSNFDTEAFF. DNA of the CDR3: TGTGCCAGCAGTTCTAACTTCGACACTGAAGCTTTCTTT. The chain is built from TRBV27 and TRBJ1-1, with unresolved D. This CDR3 has 13 residues. V lost 4 bases and J 3 bases, leaving 9 bases between the germline ends. Germline V gene lookup returns CDR1 MNHEY and CDR2 SMNVEV (reference sequence).

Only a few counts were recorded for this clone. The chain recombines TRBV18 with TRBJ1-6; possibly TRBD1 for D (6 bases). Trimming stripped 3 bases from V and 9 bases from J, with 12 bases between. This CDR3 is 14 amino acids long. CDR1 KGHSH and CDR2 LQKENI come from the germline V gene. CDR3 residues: CASSPGGATSPLHF. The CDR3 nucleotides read TGTGCCAGCTCACCTGGGGGGGCCACTTCACCCCTCCACTTT.